Included here is one TCR beta chain sequence, with context. What it recognizes is unknown. This sample was taken from a study of T cell responses to AZD1222 COVID-19 vaccine. Study-level findings and limits: Nearly half of spike-specific TCRs reportedly target variant regions that are unmutated in the B.1.351 and B.1.1.7 variants.

Clones were read by immunoSEQ multiplex PCR, and TCRdb kept only the in-frame ones, dropping some. Of 100,000 or so clones in the sample, approximately 84% were seen once. The germline gives CDR1 MNHEY, CDR2 SVGEGT. This CDR3 has 16 amino acids. The germline V and J ends were trimmed by 5 bases and 0 bases, with 14 bases remaining between them. The source was peripheral blood, collected on day 0 of AZD1222 vaccination. The sequence was collected from an adult in good health. The chain employs TRBV6-2 or TRBV6-3 and TRBJ1-5; TRBD1 is a possible D gene (6 bases). CDR3 DNA: TGTGCCAGCAGTCGCAGGGGCAGCTATAGCAATCAGCCCCAGCATTTT. Translation: CASSRRGSYSNQPQHF.